Listed here are 4 T cell receptor beta chains from one sample, sequenced in a study of cytotoxic CD8 clonotypes in ibrutinib-treated CLL. Some clones are missing from TCRdb's copy, which holds only in-frame ones; the method was immunoSEQ multiplex PCR. The table records 110,000 to 150,000 clones, roughly three quarters of them present only once. The material sequenced was PBMCs, taken after 24 months of ibrutinib treatment. These TCRs come from a human donor with chronic lymphocytic leukemia.

The chain links TRBV6-6 to TRBJ1-4, with 8 bases fitting TRBD1. Trimming took 2 bases from V and 4 from J; bases not matched to a gene: 3. The CDR3 is 15 residues long. CDR1 MNHNY and CDR2 SVGAGI come from the germline V gene (reference sequence). The CDR3 spells CASSYEGQVNEKLFF. In DNA, the CDR3 is TGTGCCAGCAGTTACGAGGGACAGGTTAATGAAAAACTGTTTTTT.

For this clone: In the same sample, other DNA sequences code for this CDR3. The chain employs TRBV5-6 and TRBJ2-1; TRBD2 matches 11 bases. The CDR3 loop spans 15 amino acids. From germline, CDR1 is SGHDT and CDR2 YYEEEE. V was pared by 4 bases and J by 7 bases, with 7 bases of the junction left unmatched. CDR3 in amino acids: CASSPGTSGDNEQFF. The CDR3 DNA reads as TGTGCCAGCAGCCCCGGGACTAGCGGAGATAATGAGCAGTTCTTC.

The chain uses TRBV6-5 and TRBJ1-2, with unresolved D. Germline V gives CDR1 MNHEY, CDR2 SVGAGI. The CDR3 loop spans 13 amino acids. V lost 5 bases to trimming and J lost 3 bases, with 10 bases between them. This chain's CDR3 is CASSPQRDYGYTF. As DNA, the CDR3 is TGTGCCAGCAGTCCCCAGAGGGACTATGGCTACACCTTC.

V and J are TRBV19 and TRBJ2-7; D gene uncertain. The ends were cut back, 10 bases at V and 5 bases at J, with 12 bases in the middle. CDR3 size: 11 residues. Germline assignment: CDR1 LNHDA and CDR2 SQIVND (reference sequence). The CDR3 DNA reads TGTGCCACAGCAACTCGGAACGAGCAGTACTTC. Protein sequence: CATATRNEQYF.